This record looks at one TCR beta chain sequence and its context. Its antigen has not been determined. No clone much larger than this one lies a single base away; base qualities are absent. There are 13 amino acids in the CDR3, from cysteine to phenylalanine inclusive. Only the CDR3 portion is preserved as DNA: 39 bases, with reading frame beginning at the first base. The V and J ends are trimmed by 11 bases and 1 base, leaving 12 bases between them. The germline V gene (reference sequence) yields MNHEY for CDR1 and SMNVEV for CDR2. The data were obtained in a study of OX40 agonist ivuxolimab in advanced cancers. Regarding the research as a whole: The costimulatory receptor OX40 (CD134) was targeted by ivuxolimab, a fully human IgG2 agonistic monoclonal antibody. Intravenous ivuxolimab was administered to patients every 2 weeks at six dose levels: 0.01, 0.1, 0.3, 1.5, 3 and 10 mg/kg. Among the approximately 54 dose-escalation patients, 19 had hepatocellular carcinoma, 15 or so melanoma, 9 renal cell carcinoma and 9 head and neck cancer. In the dose-escalation cohort, around 80% of patients were male, and the mean age was 60 years with a range of about 20 to 90. Prior anti-PD-1, anti-PD-L1 or anti-CTLA-4 therapy was permitted, and checkpoint inhibitors had been received by less than 45% of dose-escalation patients. Partial responses occurred in three dose-escalation patients, of whom one had hepatocellular carcinoma and two had cutaneous melanoma. The purpose of peripheral TCRbeta sequencing was to test whether ivuxolimab changed TCR sequence diversity and led to clonal T-cell expansion. The paper reports the monotherapy dose-escalation portion (N = 52 patients) of the phase I ivuxolimab trial. General conclusions and limits of the study: After ivuxolimab, CD8+ T cells had more expanded clones than CD4+ T cells on average. The antigen specificity of the peripheral T cells that underwent clonal expansion was not determined. In the 0.1-3.0 mg/kg groups, partial responders had among the lowest normalized peripheral clonal expansion, particularly in CD8+ T cells. At doses of 0.1 to 3.0 mg/kg, clonal expansion of both CD4+ and CD8+ T cells in blood was seen between baseline and week 6. Low levels of normalized T-cell clonal expansion were also seen in some patients who did not respond.

To sequence the TCRbeta CDR3 region, genomic DNA was isolated from the sorted cells. The immunoSEQ Assay was used for sequencing of TCRbeta CDR3 regions. The table was pulled from immuneACCESS by TCRdb, which kept in-frame rearrangements only. Such tables lose some clones; where checked, under half of the loss comes from unresolved V genes, and the rest has no known cause. The sample table records roughly 80,000 clones; around 80% of these occur just once. 6.6% of the sample is taken by the ten largest. The trial excluded patients who had a history of autoimmune disease or who were on systemic immunosuppression. Peripheral blood for TCR sequencing was drawn from every dose cohort at baseline, at cycle 4 day 1 and at cycle 7 day 1. Samples came from an open-label, multicenter, first-in-human phase I dose-escalation trial of ivuxolimab. The trial enrolled adults with locally advanced or metastatic head and neck squamous cell, hepatocellular, melanoma or renal cell carcinoma. Before TCR sequencing, CD4+ T cells and CD8+ T cells from peripheral blood were sorted into separate populations.

Sequenced material: CD4+ or CD8+ T cells sorted from blood, taken in a trial of the OX40 agonist ivuxolimab. Recombination joined TRBV27 with TRBJ1-3; the D gene assignment is ambiguous. This clonotype was sampled from an adult with an advanced solid tumor such as melanoma, head and neck, liver or kidney cancer. The CDR3 is CASKSWSGNTIYF. The DNA sequence is given as TGTGCCTCCAAGTCGTGGTCTGGAAACACCATATATTTT.